The clone carrying this TCR beta chain was seen at least ten times. What it recognizes is unknown. Time point defined: sample taken at primary tumor resection. Tumor, nontumor lung or frozen PBMC supplied whole RNA, sequenced without sorting. The data stem from a study of spatial heterogeneity in lung cancer. TCRdb itself ran the 5' RACE reads through MiXCR, one entry per CDR3 protein. This table holds approximately 39,000 distinct CDR3 sequences, approximately 6.3% found once. The study, taken as a whole, reports: More often at tumor resection than at routine follow-up, ubiquitous expanded tumor TCRs were detected in the blood.

V was trimmed by 2 bases and J by 3 bases, leaving 8 bases between them. The CDR3 is 14 amino acids. Germline V CDR1 and CDR2: SGHVS, FQNEAQ. Source: PBMCs, taken at surgery. The sequence was obtained from a male donor with early-stage non-small cell lung cancer. The V and J genes are TRBV7-8 and TRBJ1-5, with unresolved D. As DNA, the CDR3 is TGTGCCAGCAGCTTACAACGGTTCAATCAGCCCCAGCATTTT. Encoded protein: CASSLQRFNQPQHF.